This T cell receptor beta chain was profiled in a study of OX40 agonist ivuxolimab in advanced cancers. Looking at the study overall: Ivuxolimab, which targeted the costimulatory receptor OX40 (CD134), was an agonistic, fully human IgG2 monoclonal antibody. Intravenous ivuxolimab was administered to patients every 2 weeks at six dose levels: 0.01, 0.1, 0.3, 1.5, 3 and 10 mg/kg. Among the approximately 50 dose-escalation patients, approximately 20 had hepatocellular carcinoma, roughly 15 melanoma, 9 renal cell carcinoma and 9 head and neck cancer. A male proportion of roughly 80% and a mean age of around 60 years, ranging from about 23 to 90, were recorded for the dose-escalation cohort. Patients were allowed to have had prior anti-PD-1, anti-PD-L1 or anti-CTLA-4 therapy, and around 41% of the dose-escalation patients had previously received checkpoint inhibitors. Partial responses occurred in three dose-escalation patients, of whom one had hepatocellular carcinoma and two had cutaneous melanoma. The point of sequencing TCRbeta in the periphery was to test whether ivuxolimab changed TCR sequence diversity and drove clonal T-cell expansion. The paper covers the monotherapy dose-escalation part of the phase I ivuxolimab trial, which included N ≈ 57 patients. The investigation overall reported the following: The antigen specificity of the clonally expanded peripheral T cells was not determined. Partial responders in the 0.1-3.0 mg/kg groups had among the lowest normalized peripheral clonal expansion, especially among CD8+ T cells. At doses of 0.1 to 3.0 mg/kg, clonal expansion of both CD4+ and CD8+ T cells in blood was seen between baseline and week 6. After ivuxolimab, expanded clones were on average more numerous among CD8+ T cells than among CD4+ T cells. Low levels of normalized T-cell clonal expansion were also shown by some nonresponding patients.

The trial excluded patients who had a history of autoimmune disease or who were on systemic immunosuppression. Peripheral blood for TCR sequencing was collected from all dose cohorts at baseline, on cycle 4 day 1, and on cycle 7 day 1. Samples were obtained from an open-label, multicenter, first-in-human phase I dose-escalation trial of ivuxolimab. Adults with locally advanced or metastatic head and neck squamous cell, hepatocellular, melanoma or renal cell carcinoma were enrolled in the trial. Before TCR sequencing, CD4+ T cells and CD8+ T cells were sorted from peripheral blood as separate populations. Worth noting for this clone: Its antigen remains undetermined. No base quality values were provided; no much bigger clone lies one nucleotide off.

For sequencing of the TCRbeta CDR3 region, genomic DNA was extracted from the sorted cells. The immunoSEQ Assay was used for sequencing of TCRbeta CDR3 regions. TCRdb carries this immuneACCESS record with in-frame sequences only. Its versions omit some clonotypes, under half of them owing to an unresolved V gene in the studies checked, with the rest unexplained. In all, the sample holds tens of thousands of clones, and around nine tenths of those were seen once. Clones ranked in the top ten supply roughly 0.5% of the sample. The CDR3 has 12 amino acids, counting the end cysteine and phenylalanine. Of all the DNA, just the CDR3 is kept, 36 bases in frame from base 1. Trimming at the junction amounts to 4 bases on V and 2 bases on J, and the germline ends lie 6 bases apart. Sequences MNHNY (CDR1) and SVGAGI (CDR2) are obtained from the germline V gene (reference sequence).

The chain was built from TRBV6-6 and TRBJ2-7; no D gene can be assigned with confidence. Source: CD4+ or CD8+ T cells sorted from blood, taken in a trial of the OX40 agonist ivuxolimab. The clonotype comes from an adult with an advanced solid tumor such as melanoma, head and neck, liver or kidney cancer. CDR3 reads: CASSSTTYEQYF. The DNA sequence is TGTGCCAGCAGTTCCACTACCTACGAGCAGTACTTC.